One sample yielded the 20 T cell receptor beta chains listed below, sequenced in a study of neurological immune-mediated disorders. From the 5' RACE reads, TCRdb called clonotypes with MiXCR, one entry per CDR3 protein. Counted here are 55,000 to 65,000 distinct CDR3 sequences, about 12% occurring once; the ten biggest clones make up about 11%. Sequencing used PBMCs. The receptors derive from a woman between 55 and 75 years old with HTLV-1-associated myelopathy (HAM/TSP).

The table lists this clonotype with many counts. The J gene is TRBJ2-4, the V gene TRBV4-1, with TRBD2 identical over 14 bases. The CDR3 runs 17 residues. After removal of 1 base from V and 3 bases from J, the junction contained 2 bases not matched to a gene. Germline V gives CDR1 MGHRA, CDR2 YSYEKL. CDR3 amino acids: CASSQGGTSGSKNIQYF. The DNA of the CDR3 is TGCGCCAGCAGCCAAGGGGGGACTAGCGGGAGCAAAAACATTCAGTACTTC.

This clonotype appeared many times. The chain is built from TRBV2 and TRBJ2-5; the match to TRBD2 covers 12 bases. From germline, CDR1 is SNHLY and CDR2 FYNNEI. J was trimmed by 5 bases and V by 2 bases; bases with no gene match: 3. The CDR3 totals 15 residues. The DNA of the CDR3 is TGTGCCAGCAGTGAAACAGGGACTAGCGGGGAGACCCAGTACTTC. Translation: CASSETGTSGETQYF.

This clonotype was seen repeatedly, ten times or more. V and J are TRBV3-1 and TRBJ2-2, with a tentative D call TRBD2 (5 bases). CDR3 size: 13 residues. Between the trimmed V and J ends, which lost 10 bases and 6 bases, there was a span of 15 bases. Germline lookup yields CDR1 LGHDT and CDR2 YNNKEL (reference sequence). The chain's CDR3 is CATGGSVAGELFF. CDR3 in DNA: TGTGCCACTGGAGGTAGTGTGGCCGGGGAGCTGTTTTTT.

In this sample, this clonotype turned up many times. CDR3 nucleotides: TGTGCCAGCAGCGTAGCCAGTACTTTGAACACTGAAGCTTTCTTT. This encodes CASSVASTLNTEAFF. This chain uses TRBV9 with TRBJ1-1, with D uncertain. Trimming stripped 0 bases from V and 0 bases from J, with 9 bases between. This CDR3 contains 15 residues. Germline V CDR1 and CDR2: SGDLS, YYNGEE. Combining the CDR3 with reference TRBV9 and TRBJ1-1 gives the whole variable domain DSGVTQTPKHLITATGQRVTLRCSPRSGDLSVYWYQQSLDQGLQFLIQYYNGEERAKGNILERFSAQQFPDLHSELNLSSLELGDSALYFCASSVASTLNTEAFFGQGTRLTVV.

This clonotype was detected many times. This rearrangement joins TRBV12-3 or TRBV12-4 to TRBJ1-2; 9 bases agree with TRBD1. This CDR3 contains 14 residues. Trimming at V came to 7 bases and at J to 7 bases, leaving 10 bases not matched to a gene. CDR3 residues: CASNPLTGGSGYTF. For the CDR3, the DNA is TGTGCCAGCAACCCTCTGACAGGGGGTTCTGGCTACACCTTC.

The CDR3 coding sequence is TGCAGTGCTAGAGTCGTGGCGGTGACAGATACGCAGTATTTT. Translated: CSARVVAVTDTQYF. V usage is TRBV20-1 and J usage is TRBJ2-3; no clear D. Germline values: CDR1 DFQATT, CDR2 SNEGSKA (reference sequence). The CDR3 sequence is 14 residues long. With 1 base removed from V and 3 bases from J, the gap between germline ends came to 11 bases.

The chain employs TRBV5-1 and TRBJ2-3; TRBD1 aligns across 8 bases. The V segment lost 1 base and the J segment 8 bases; nucleotides outside the gene matches: 9. Looked up from germline, CDR1 is SGHRS and CDR2 is YFSETQ. The CDR3 runs 15 residues. The CDR3 DNA sequence: TGCGCCAGCAGCTTGCCCGAGACAGGGGTAACTACGCAGTATTTT. Translation: CASSLPETGVTTQYF.

This clonotype was picked up many times. The V gene is TRBV20-1, the J gene TRBJ2-7, with 10 positions matching TRBD1. This CDR3 has 13 amino acids. CDR1 and CDR2 (germline): DFQATT, SNEGSKA (reference sequence). V lost 5 bases, J lost 6 bases, and 7 bases stayed unmatched. CDR3 amino acids: CSARRDRGTEQYF. Here the CDR3 DNA reads TGCAGTGCTCGCCGGGACAGGGGTACCGAGCAGTACTTC.

This clonotype occurred many times. The chain carries TRBV12-3 or TRBV12-4 and TRBJ2-2; D remains ambiguous. V lost 3 bases and J 4 bases, leaving 9 bases between the germline ends. This CDR3 has 14 amino acids. CDR3: CASSLGSSTGELFF. The CDR3 region has the DNA TGTGCCAGCAGTTTGGGAAGCAGCACCGGGGAGCTGTTTTTT.

Remarks on this clonotype: A much larger clone differs from this one at a single base, so this may be a read error. The chain has TRBV20-1 and TRBJ2-6; tentatively, D is TRBD2 (5 bases). The V gene's germline CDR1 is DFQATT and CDR2 SNEGSKA (reference sequence). With 3 bases removed from V and 3 bases from J, the gap between germline ends came to 9 bases. This CDR3 region has 14 residues. CDR3 loop: CSASGESGANVLTF. CDR3 in DNA: TGCAGTGCTAGTGGGGAGAGTGGGGCCAACGTCCTGACTTTC.

The sample holds many counts of this clonotype. V is TRBV5-5 and J is TRBJ2-7; 11 bases map to TRBD1. The CDR3 sequence is 14 residues long. V shed 6 bases and J 7 bases; nucleotides not matched to a gene: 9. Germline V lookup: CDR1 SGHKS, CDR2 YYEKEE (reference sequence). The CDR3 sequence is CASNSGQGAGEQYF. The CDR3 coding sequence is TGTGCCAGCAACTCAGGACAGGGGGCGGGGGAGCAGTACTTC. The complete variable domain, with remaining parts taken from reference TRBV5-5 and TRBJ2-7, reads DAGVTQSPTHLIKTRGQQVTLRCSPISGHKSVSWYQQVLGQGPQFIFQYYEKEERGRGNFPDRFSARQFPNYSSELNVNALLLGDSALYLCASNSGQGAGEQYFGPGTRLTVT.

This clonotype came up many times. V is TRBV7-9 and J is TRBJ2-7, with 15 bases lining up with TRBD2. CDR3 length equals 18 residues. J lost 0 bases, V lost 4 bases, and 7 bases had no gene match. Germline V CDR1 and CDR2: SEHNR, FQNEAQ (reference sequence). This CDR3 reads CASSSGLAGGERSYEQYF. In DNA, the CDR3 is TGTGCCAGCAGCTCGGGACTAGCGGGAGGCGAGCGCTCCTACGAGCAGTACTTC.

The table lists this clonotype with many counts. This chain connects TRBV5-1 to TRBJ2-5; tentative D call: TRBD1 (6 bases). This CDR3 has 14 residues. Germline loops: CDR1 SGHRS, CDR2 YFSETQ. V was shortened by 3 bases and J by 4 bases, with 13 bases between the two germline ends. The CDR3 DNA reads TGCGCCAGCAGCTCCGTGGACAGCGGAGAGACCCAGTACTTC. Protein: CASSSVDSGETQYF.

This clonotype has a count of ten or more. The genes are TRBV12-3 or TRBV12-4 and TRBJ2-3, with D perhaps matching TRBD1 (6 bases). With 3 bases removed from V and 0 bases from J, the gap between germline ends came to 10 bases. CDR3 length: 15 amino acids. For the CDR3, the DNA is TGTGCCAGCAGTTTCGGGGACACGAGCACAGATACGCAGTATTTT. Amino acid sequence: CASSFGDTSTDTQYF.

This clonotype was recorded at least ten times. The CDR3 DNA reads as TGCAGCGTGCTCGGGACTAGCGGGAGTCCATACAATGAGCAGTTCTTC. Its protein product is CSVLGTSGSPYNEQFF. This chain links TRBV29-1 with TRBJ2-1, with 14 bases lining up with TRBD2. The CDR3 has 16 residues. The V and J ends lost 6 bases and 4 bases, in that order; junction bases with no gene match: 8. Germline V lookup: CDR1 SQVTM, CDR2 ANQGSEA.

V usage is TRBV7-6 and J usage is TRBJ2-7, with 8 positions matching TRBD2. V lost 1 base, J lost 0 bases, and 2 bases stayed unmatched. Germline CDR1 and CDR2: SGHVS and FNYEAQ. The CDR3 totals 15 residues. The CDR3 DNA reads as TGTGCCAGCAGCTTAGTTCGGGAGGGCTCCTACGAGCAGTACTTC. Its protein product is CASSLVREGSYEQYF. The full variable domain, in which reference TRBV7-6 and TRBJ2-7 provide the parts outside the CDR3, is GAGVSQSPRYKVTKRGQDVALRCDPISGHVSLYWYRQALGQGPEFLTYFNYEAQQDKSGLPNDRFSAERPEGSISTLTIQRTEQRDSAMYRCASSLVREGSYEQYFGPGTRLTVT.

Ten or more counts support this clonotype. The V and J genes are TRBV10-3 and TRBJ2-4, with 7 bases aligning to TRBD1. Germline CDR1 reads ENHRY; CDR2 reads SYGVKD. This CDR3 has 13 residues. The junction had 4 bases not matched to a gene; V was cut back by 5 bases and J by 6 bases. CDR3 sequence (DNA): TGTGCCATCAGTACAGGGGCGGGAAACATTCAGTACTTC. Protein product: CAISTGAGNIQYF.

There are many counts of this clonotype. The V and J genes are TRBV25-1 and TRBJ1-6; D is undetermined. Germline V gives CDR1 MGHDK, CDR2 SYGVNS. This CDR3 region has 20 residues. V lost 4 bases and J 10 bases, leaving 32 bases between the germline ends. CDR3 coding DNA: TGTGCCAGCAGTGCTGATTGGGATGGGCGCGGAGTTAAGGCGGGATCACCCCTCCACTTT. Translated, it gives CASSADWDGRGVKAGSPLHF.

This clonotype was recorded at least ten times. This sequence joins TRBV4-1 and TRBJ2-2; D not resolved. Trimming removed 1 base at V and 2 bases at J, with 8 bases between. Germline assignment: CDR1 MGHRA and CDR2 YSYEKL. The CDR3 runs 15 residues. CDR3: CASSQGQANTGELFF. DNA for the CDR3: TGCGCCAGCAGCCAAGGGCAGGCTAACACCGGGGAGCTGTTTTTT.

This clonotype was detected many times. The chain links TRBV14 to TRBJ2-5; D unresolved. With 5 bases removed from V and 5 bases from J, the gap between germline ends came to 9 bases. Germline V gene lookup returns CDR1 SGHDN and CDR2 FVKESK. The CDR3 totals 12 residues. The CDR3 loop is CASSAARETQYF. The CDR3 DNA sequence: TGTGCCAGCAGCGCCGCACGTGAGACCCAGTACTTC.